One sample yielded the 11 T cell receptor beta chains listed below, sequenced in a study of blood T cell repertoires in COVID-19. The method was immunoSEQ multiplex PCR; TCRdb's version includes in-frame clones alone and lacks a portion of them. The sample yields 400,000 to 500,000 clones, 86% seen once. What was sequenced was peripheral blood. Receptor source: a woman in her twenties or thirties with active or convalescent COVID-19.

The chain combines TRBV6-5 with TRBJ2-1, with 9 nucleotides matching TRBD2. V dropped 6 bases and J dropped 3; count of bases not matched to a gene: 6. The germline V gene encodes CDR1 MNHEY and CDR2 SVGAGI. This CDR3 has 15 amino acids. For the CDR3, the DNA is TGTGCCAGCAGGATGACTAGCGGACGCTACAATGAGCAGTTCTTC. It specifies CASRMTSGRYNEQFF.

The CDR3 nucleotides read TGTGCCAGCAGTGAACTGACAGGGGGAAGCTCCGATGGCTACACCTTC. Its protein product is CASSELTGGSSDGYTF. V gene TRBV2 combines with J gene TRBJ1-2; 9 nucleotides agree with TRBD1. The V gene end was trimmed by 2 bases and the J gene end by 6 bases; junction bases not matched to a gene: 10. CDR3 length equals 16 residues. Germline V CDR1 and CDR2: SNHLY, FYNNEI.

The chain joins TRBV29-1 to TRBJ1-1; unclear D gene. Germline assignment: CDR1 SQVTM and CDR2 ANQGSEA. The CDR3 spans 11 residues. The V and J ends lost 3 bases and 0 bases respectively, with 2 bases between them. CDR3 DNA sequence: TGCAGCGTTGACATGAACACTGAAGCTTTCTTT. This translates into CSVDMNTEAFF.

The chain couples TRBV6-1 to TRBJ1-4, with a tentative D call TRBD1 (5 bases). CDR3 length: 15 residues. Deletions cut 0 bases from V and 7 bases from J, with 12 bases between. Germline V gene lookup returns CDR1 MNHNS and CDR2 SASEGT. The CDR3 reads CASSEARGVGEKLFF. CDR3 bases: TGTGCCAGCAGTGAAGCGCGGGGGGTTGGTGAAAAACTGTTTTTT.

The V call is TRBV3-1 (or the pseudogene TRBV3-2), the J call TRBJ2-3; 8 nucleotides agree with TRBD2. This CDR3 is 15 amino acids long. Germline V gene lookup returns CDR1 LGHDT and CDR2 YNNKEL (reference sequence). The ends lost 3 bases at V and 5 bases at J; junction bases unmatched: 7. In nucleotides, the CDR3 is TGTGCCAGCAGCCACGGGGGGGCCGGGGGAGATACGCAGTATTTT. Translated, it gives CASSHGGAGGDTQYF.

The J gene is TRBJ1-1, the V gene TRBV9, with D hard to call. The germline V and J ends were trimmed by 2 bases and 10 bases, with 12 bases remaining between them. Looked up from germline, CDR1 is SGDLS and CDR2 is YYNGEE. The CDR3 runs to 12 residues. The CDR3 DNA sequence: TGTGCCAGCAGCGTCAGTACAGAGGGAGCTTTCTTT. It is translated as CASSVSTEGAFF.

The DNA for the CDR3 is TGTGCCATCAGCGCGGGGACAGGGGGGACTGAAGCTTTCTTT. This gives the protein CAISAGTGGTEAFF. The V call is TRBV10-3, the J call TRBJ1-1; 11 bases fit TRBD1. Germline-derived CDR1 and CDR2 are ENHRY and SYGVKD. This CDR3 has 14 residues. J was trimmed by 5 bases and V by 6 bases; bases with no gene match: 5.

The genes are TRBV18 and TRBJ1-1, with 7 bases that match TRBD1. The CDR3 has 14 residues. The ends lost 2 bases at V and 7 bases at J; junction bases unmatched: 7. The germline V gene has CDR1 KGHSH and CDR2 LQKENI. For the CDR3, the DNA is TGTGCCAGCTCACCAATGGCAGGGGGAAGTGAAGCTTTCTTT. Protein product: CASSPMAGGSEAFF. Full variable domain (remainder filled in from reference TRBV18 and TRBJ1-1): NAGVMQNPRHLVRRRGQEARLRCSPMKGHSHVYWYRQLPEEGLKFMVYLQKENIIDESGMPKERFSAEFPKEGPSILRIQQVVRGDSAAYFCASSPMAGGSEAFFGQGTRLTVV.

The rearrangement links TRBV5-1 to TRBJ1-2, with D hard to call. Between the trimmed V and J ends, which lost 2 bases and 8 bases, there was a span of 19 bases. CDR1 is SGHRS and CDR2 is YFSETQ in the germline V gene. The CDR3 totals 15 residues. As DNA, the CDR3 is TGCGCCAGCAGCTTATTTGCAGACACCCGGTGGGGCTACACCTTC. Translated: CASSLFADTRWGYTF.

This rearrangement joins TRBV11-2 to TRBJ2-3; 12 bases fit TRBD2. The V and J ends lost 5 bases and 4 bases, in that order; junction bases with no gene match: 7. The CDR3 extends over 16 amino acids. Germline V gene sequence: CDR1 SGHAT, CDR2 FQNNGV. CDR3 sequence reads: CASSNLAGGKPDTQYF. In DNA, the CDR3 is TGTGCCAGCAGCAACCTAGCGGGGGGGAAACCAGATACGCAGTATTTT. Full variable domain (remainder filled in from reference TRBV11-2 and TRBJ2-3): EAGVAQSPRYKIIEKRQSVAFWCNPISGHATLYWYQQILGQGPKLLIQFQNNGVVDDSQLPKDRFSAERLKGVDSTLKIQPAKLEDSAVYLCASSNLAGGKPDTQYFGPGTRLTVL.

CDR3 sequence reads: CASSPMGGLGNTIYF. In nucleotides, the CDR3 is TGTGCCAGCAGTCCAATGGGGGGGCTTGGAAACACCATATATTTT. The rearrangement links TRBV28 to TRBJ1-3, with a tentative D call TRBD1 (6 bases). CDR1 is MDHEN and CDR2 is SYDVKM in the germline V gene. The CDR3 totals 15 residues. Trimming pared 5 bases from V and 3 bases from J, leaving 14 bases between.